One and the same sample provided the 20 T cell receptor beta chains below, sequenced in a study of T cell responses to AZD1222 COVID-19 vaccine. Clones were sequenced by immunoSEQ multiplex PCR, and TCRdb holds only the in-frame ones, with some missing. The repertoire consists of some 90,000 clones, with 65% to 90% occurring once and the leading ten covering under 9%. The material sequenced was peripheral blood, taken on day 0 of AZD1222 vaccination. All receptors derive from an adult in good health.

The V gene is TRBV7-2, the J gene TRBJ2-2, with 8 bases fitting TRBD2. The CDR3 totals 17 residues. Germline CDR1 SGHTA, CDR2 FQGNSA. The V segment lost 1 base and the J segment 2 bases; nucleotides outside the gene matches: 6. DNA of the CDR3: TGTGCCAGCAGCTTAGTACTAGCGGTACCTAACACCGGGGAGCTGTTTTTT. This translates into CASSLVLAVPNTGELFF.

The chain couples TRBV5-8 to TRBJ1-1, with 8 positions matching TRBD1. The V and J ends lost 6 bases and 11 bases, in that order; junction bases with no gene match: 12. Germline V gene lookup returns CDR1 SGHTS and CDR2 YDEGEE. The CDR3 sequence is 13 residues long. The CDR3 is CASTTDRGVDAFF. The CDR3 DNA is TGTGCCAGCACAACCGACAGGGGAGTGGATGCTTTCTTT.

This chain's CDR3 is CASSLAGATDTQYF. In DNA form, the CDR3 reads TGTGCCAGCAGCTTAGCGGGTGCCACAGATACGCAGTATTTT. The chain is built from TRBV7-2 and TRBJ2-3; D call uncertain. Germline V gives CDR1 SGHTA, CDR2 FQGNSA. Between the trimmed V and J ends, which lost 0 bases and 2 bases, there was a span of 6 bases. The CDR3 has 14 amino acids. The full variable domain, with the rest looked up from reference TRBV7-2 and TRBJ2-3, is GAGVSQSPSNKVTEKGKDVELRCDPISGHTALYWYRQSLGQGLEFLIYFQGNSAPDKSGLPSDRFSAERTGGSVSTLTIQRTQQEDSAVYLCASSLAGATDTQYFGPGTRLTVL.

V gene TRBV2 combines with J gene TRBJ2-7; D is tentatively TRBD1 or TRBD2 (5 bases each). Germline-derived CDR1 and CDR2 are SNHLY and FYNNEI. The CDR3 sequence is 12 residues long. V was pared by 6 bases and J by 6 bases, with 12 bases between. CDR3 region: CASSRGYGEQYF. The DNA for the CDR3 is TGTGCCAGCAGCCGGGGCTATGGCGAGCAGTACTTC.

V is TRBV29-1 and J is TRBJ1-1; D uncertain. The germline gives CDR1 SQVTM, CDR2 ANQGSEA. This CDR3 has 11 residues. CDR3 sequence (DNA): TGCAGTACTTATGGCGGGACTGAAGCTTTCTTT. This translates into CSTYGGTEAFF.

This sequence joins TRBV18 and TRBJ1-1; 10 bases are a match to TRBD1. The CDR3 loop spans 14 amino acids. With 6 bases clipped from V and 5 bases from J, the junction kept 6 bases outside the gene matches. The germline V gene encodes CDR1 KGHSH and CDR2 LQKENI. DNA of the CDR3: TGTGCCAGCTCTATCGGGACAGGGGAAACTGAAGCTTTCTTT. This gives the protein CASSIGTGETEAFF.

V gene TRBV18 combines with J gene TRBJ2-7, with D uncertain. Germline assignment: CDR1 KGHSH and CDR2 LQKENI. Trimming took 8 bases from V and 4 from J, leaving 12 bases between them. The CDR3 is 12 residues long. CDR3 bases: TGTGCCAGCCATGACGACCGGTACGAGCAGTACTTC. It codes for CASHDDRYEQYF.

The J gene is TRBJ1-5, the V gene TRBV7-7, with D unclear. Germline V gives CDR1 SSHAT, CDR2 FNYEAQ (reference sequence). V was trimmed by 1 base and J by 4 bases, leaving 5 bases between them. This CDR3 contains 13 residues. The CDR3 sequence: CASSLGTNQPQHF. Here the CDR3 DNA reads TGTGCCAGCAGCTTAGGCACAAATCAGCCCCAGCATTTT.

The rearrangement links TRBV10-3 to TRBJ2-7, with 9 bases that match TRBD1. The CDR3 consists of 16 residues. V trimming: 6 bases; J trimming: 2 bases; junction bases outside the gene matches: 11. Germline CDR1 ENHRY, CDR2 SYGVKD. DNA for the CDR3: TGTGCCATCAGCGAACGGGACAGGGCAGGGGCCTACGAGCAGTACTTC. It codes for CAISERDRAGAYEQYF.

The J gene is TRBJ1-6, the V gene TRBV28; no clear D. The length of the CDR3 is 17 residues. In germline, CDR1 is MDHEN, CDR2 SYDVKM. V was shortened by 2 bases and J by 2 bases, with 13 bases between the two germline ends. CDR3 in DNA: TGTGCCAGCAGTTTAAGGAAGTCAGTCACCTATAATTCACCCCTCCACTTT. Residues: CASSLRKSVTYNSPLHF. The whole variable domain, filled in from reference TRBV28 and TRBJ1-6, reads DVKVTQSSRYLVKRTGEKVFLECVQDMDHENMFWYRQDPGLGLRLIYFSYDVKMKEKGDIPEGYSVSREKKERFSLILESASTNQTSMYLCASSLRKSVTYNSPLHFGNGTRLTVT.

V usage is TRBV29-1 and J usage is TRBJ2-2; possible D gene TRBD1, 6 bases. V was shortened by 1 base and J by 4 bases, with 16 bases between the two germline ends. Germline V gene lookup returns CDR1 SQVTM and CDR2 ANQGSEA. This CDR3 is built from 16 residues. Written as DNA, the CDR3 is TGCAGCGTTGAAGTTCCGCTGAGAGGGGGCACCGGGGAGCTGTTTTTT. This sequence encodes CSVEVPLRGGTGELFF.

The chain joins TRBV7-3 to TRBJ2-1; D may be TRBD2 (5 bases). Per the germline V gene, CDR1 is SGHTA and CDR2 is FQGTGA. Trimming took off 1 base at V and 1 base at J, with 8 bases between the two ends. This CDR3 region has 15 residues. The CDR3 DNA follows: TGTGCCAGCAGCTTAAGCCTAGCTTCCTACAATGAGCAGTTCTTC. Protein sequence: CASSLSLASYNEQFF.

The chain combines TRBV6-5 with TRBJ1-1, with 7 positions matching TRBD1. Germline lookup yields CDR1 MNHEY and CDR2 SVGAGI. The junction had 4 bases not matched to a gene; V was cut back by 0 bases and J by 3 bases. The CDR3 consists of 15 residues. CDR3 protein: CASSYSVRGDTEAFF. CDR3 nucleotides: TGTGCCAGCAGTTACTCTGTCAGGGGGGACACTGAAGCTTTCTTT.

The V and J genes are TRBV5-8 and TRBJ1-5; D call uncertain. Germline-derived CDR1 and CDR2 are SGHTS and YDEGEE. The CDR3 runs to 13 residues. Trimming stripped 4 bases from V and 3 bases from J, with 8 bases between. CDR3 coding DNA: TGTGCCAGCAGCCAGCCGTACAATCAGCCCCAGCATTTT. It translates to CASSQPYNQPQHF.

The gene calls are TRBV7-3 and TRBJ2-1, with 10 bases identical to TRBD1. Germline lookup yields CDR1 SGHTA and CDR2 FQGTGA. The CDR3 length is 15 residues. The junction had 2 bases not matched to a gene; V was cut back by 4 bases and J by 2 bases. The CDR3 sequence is CASSSDRGTYNEQFF. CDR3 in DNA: TGTGCCAGCAGCTCGGACAGGGGGACCTACAATGAGCAGTTCTTC.

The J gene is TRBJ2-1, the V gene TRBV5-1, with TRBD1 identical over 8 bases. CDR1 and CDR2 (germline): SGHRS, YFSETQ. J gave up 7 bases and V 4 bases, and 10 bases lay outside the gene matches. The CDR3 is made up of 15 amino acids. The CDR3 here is CASSPDRALINEQFF. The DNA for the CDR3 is TGCGCCAGCAGCCCGGACAGGGCTTTGATTAATGAGCAGTTCTTC.

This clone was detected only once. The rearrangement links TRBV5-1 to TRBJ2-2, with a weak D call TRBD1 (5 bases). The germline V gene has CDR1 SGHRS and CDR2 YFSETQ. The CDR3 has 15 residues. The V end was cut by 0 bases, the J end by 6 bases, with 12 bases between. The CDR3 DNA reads TGCGCCAGCAGCTTGGGACAGAACTTGGCCGGGGAGCTGTTTTTT. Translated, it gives CASSLGQNLAGELFF.

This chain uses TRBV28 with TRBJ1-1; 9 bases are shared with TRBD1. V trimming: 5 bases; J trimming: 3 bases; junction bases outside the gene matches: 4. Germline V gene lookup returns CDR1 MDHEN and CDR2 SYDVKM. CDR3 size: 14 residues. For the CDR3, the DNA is TGTGCCAGCAGTCCTAACAGGGGGCACACTGAAGCTTTCTTT. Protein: CASSPNRGHTEAFF.

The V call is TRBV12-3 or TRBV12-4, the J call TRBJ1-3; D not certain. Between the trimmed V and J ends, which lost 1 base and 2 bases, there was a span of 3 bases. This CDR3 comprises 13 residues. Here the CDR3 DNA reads TGTGCCAGCAGTTTAGGGGCTGGAAACACCATATATTTT. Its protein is CASSLGAGNTIYF.

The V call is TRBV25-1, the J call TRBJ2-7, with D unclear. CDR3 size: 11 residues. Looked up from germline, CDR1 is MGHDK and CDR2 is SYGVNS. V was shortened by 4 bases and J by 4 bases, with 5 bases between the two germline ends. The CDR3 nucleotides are TGTGCCAGCAGTGCAGGTTACGAGCAGTACTTC. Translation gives CASSAGYEQYF.